Shown below are 6 T cell receptor beta chains from a single sample sequenced in a study of regulatory T cells in long-lasting Graves disease. The authors built TCR beta libraries using iRepertoire HTBI primers and Arm-PCR of CDR3 regions. One entry per CDR3 protein results from TCRdb running MiXCR on the multiplex PCR reads. Seen here are 390,000 or so distinct CDR3 sequences, roughly 25% observed once, and the top ten hold approximately 27%. Regarding time point: persistent/refractory GD, antithyroid drugs over 5 years with positive TRAb. From PBMCs, RNA was extracted and then used to make the TCR library. The specimen was peripheral blood mononuclear cells (PBMCs), collected when the disease was refractory, from a patient treated with antithyroid drugs. The receptors were sampled from a woman in her thirties or forties with Graves disease.

This clonotype was counted ten times or more. The chain carries TRBV10-3 and TRBJ2-5; D is ambiguous. Germline loops: CDR1 ENHRY, CDR2 SYGVKD. This CDR3 region has 13 residues. Trimming stripped 4 bases from V and 3 bases from J, with 9 bases between. For the CDR3, the DNA is TGTGCCATCAGTGGGGCAGGTGAAGAGACCCAGTACTTC. As protein: CAISGAGEETQYF.

The chain uses TRBV19 and TRBJ1-4, with D tentatively TRBD1 (5 bases). Germline V lookup: CDR1 LNHDA, CDR2 SQIVND (reference sequence). The CDR3 sequence is 14 residues long. V was pared by 9 bases and J by 6 bases, with 17 bases between. This CDR3 reads CASRRPREDEKLFF. DNA of the CDR3: TGTGCCAGCAGAAGACCCAGGGAGGATGAAAAACTGTTTTTT.

This clonotype was recorded at least ten times. CDR3 in amino acids: CASSVPGLAGTEQYF. The CDR3, as DNA: TGTGCCAGCAGTGTACCGGGACTAGCGGGAACCGAGCAGTACTTC. The rearrangement links TRBV28 to TRBJ2-7, with 13 bases lining up with TRBD2. J gave up 6 bases and V 5 bases, and 7 bases lay outside the gene matches. From germline, CDR1 is MDHEN and CDR2 SYDVKM. CDR3 length: 15 amino acids.

As to this clonotype: A read error may be the cause here, since a much bigger clone is one base away. V and J are TRBV6-4 and TRBJ2-7; maybe TRBD2 (6 bases). V shed 8 bases and J shed 2 bases, with 13 bases lying between them. The CDR3 extends over 13 amino acids. Germline loops: CDR1 MRHNA, CDR2 SNTAGT. This CDR3 reads CASGDGGTYEQYF. The DNA for the CDR3 is TGTGCCAGCGGGGATGGCGGGACCTACGAGCAGTACTTC.

There are a few counts of this clonotype. V usage is TRBV6-2 or TRBV6-3 and J usage is TRBJ1-5, with D hard to call. This CDR3 has 13 residues. The germline V and J ends were trimmed by 0 bases and 11 bases, with 11 bases remaining between them. The germline CDR1 and CDR2 sequences are MNHEY and SVGEGT. CDR3 nucleotides: TGTGCCAGCAGTTACTCCGCTCAGAGGTCCCAGCATTTT. Translation: CASSYSAQRSQHF.

On this clonotype: A read error may account for a junction end that differs from germline. Written as DNA, the CDR3 is TGTGCCAGCAAGGGGACACCCAACACCGGGGAGCTGGTTTTT. This translates into CASKGTPNTGELVF. This rearrangement joins TRBV2 to TRBJ2-2, with D perhaps matching TRBD1 (6 bases). The CDR3 extends over 14 amino acids. Germline lookup yields CDR1 SNHLY and CDR2 FYNNEI.